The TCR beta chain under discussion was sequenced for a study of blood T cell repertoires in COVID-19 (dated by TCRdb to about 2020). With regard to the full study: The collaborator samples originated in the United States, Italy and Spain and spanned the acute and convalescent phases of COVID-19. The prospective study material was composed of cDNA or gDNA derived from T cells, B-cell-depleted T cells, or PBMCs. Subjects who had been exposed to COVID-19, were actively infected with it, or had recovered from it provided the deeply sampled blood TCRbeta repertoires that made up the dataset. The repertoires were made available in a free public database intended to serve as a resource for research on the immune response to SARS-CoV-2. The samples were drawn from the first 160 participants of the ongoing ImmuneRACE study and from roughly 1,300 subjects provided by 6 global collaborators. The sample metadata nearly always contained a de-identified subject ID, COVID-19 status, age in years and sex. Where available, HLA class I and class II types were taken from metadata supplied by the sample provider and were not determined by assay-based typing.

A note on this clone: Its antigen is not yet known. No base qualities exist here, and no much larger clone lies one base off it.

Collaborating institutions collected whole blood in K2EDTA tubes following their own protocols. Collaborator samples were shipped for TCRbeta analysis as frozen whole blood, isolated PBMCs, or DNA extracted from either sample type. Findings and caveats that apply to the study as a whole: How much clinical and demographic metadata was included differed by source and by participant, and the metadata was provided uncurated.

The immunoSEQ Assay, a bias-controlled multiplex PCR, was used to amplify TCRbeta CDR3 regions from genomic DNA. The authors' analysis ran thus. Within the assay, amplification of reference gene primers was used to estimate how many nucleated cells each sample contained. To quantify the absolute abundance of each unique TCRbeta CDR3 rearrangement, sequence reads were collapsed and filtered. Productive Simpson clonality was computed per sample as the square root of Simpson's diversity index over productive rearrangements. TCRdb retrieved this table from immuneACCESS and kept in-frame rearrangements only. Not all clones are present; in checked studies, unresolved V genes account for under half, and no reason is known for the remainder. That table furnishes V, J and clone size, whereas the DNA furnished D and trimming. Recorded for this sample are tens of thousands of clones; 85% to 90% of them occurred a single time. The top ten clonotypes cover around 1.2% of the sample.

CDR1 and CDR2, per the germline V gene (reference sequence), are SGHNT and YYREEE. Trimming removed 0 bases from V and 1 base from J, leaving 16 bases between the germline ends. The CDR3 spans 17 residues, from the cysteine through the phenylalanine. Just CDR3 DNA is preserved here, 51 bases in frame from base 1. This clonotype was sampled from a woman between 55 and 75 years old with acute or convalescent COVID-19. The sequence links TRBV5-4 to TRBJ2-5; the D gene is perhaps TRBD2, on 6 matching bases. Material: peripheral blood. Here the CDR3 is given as CASSLAGLLAVQETQYF. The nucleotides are TGTGCCAGCAGCTTGGCAGGGTTACTAGCCGTCCAAGAGACCCAGTACTTC.